This TCR beta chain was documented in a study of CD8+ T cells in alopecia areata. Study-level points and caveats: Tissue-resident alphabeta T cells belonging to normal skin likewise get sequenced within scalp specimens. Scalp clonality and expanded CD8+ clones among the top 100 showed significant decreases with tofacitinib.

The treatment here: oral pan-JAK inhibitor, 5-10 mg twice daily. Concerning this clone itself: Its matching antigen is unknown.

The CDR3 length is 13 residues. Germline V gene lookup returns CDR1 MNHEY and CDR2 SVGAGI. The V gene lost 6 bases and the J gene lost 3 bases, with 9 bases spanning the gap. Once RNA had been extracted, it was reverse transcribed into cDNA to act as the sequencing template. Generated by immunoSEQ multiplex PCR, the TCRdb table keeps only in-frame clones and is missing some. The sample has 98,000 or so clones; roughly two thirds are singletons. Material: CD8+ T cells sorted from blood, obtained at week 4, from a patient treated with tofacitinib. J is TRBJ2-1 and V is TRBV6-5; no reliable D call. The origin of this receptor is a human donor with alopecia areata. DNA of the CDR3: TGTGCCAGCAGCCTCGACGACTACAATGAGCAGTTCTTC. Translating it yields CASSLDDYNEQFF.